This T cell receptor beta chain stems from a study of T cells expressing NK-cell markers (dated by TCRdb to 2018 to 2021). About the investigation overall: TCR beta-chain repertoires were profiled in sorted CD3+CD56+NKG2C+, CD3+CD56+NKG2C- and CD3+CD56-NKG2C+ T-cell subsets from eight donors. Libraries were sequenced as 2 x 150 bp reads on Illumina HiSeq 2000/2500, MiSeq or NextSeq. Seven of the eight sequenced donors were HCMV-seropositive and one was HCMV-seronegative. Randomly selected healthy volunteers, three men and five women, were used as the eight sequenced donors. Overall results and qualifications from the work: In a handful of donors, the dominant CD3+CD56+NKG2C+ clonotypes were found to rank among the top 10 CD8+ clonotypes and to make up roughly 1.0-7.0% of CD8+ T cells. Whether the expanded NKG2C-expressing T cell clones were specific for HCMV antigens was left unclear. Those dominant clonotypes were again the most abundant among CD3+CD56-NKG2C+ cells in several donors, at roughly 25-60.1%.

Comments on this clonotype: Its antigen is still unknown.

Sequencing instrument: Illumina HiSeq 2000. The TCR beta cDNA libraries were made using 5'RACE template switching, a step that added both a universal primer site and unique molecular identifiers. cDNA synthesis was primed from the TCR beta constant segment, followed by two successive PCR amplification steps. In the paper's pipeline: MIGEC was used to demultiplex reads and group reads by UMI, and MiTCR was used to assemble and quantify clonotypes. To remove erroneous sequences, TCR cDNA sequences were retained only when supported by two or more reads. Downstream repertoire analysis used the tcR package, and clonotypes were matched across fractions by CDR3 nucleotide sequence plus V segment. VDJmatch was used to annotate antigen specificity against VDJdb, with one amino acid substitution allowed in CDR3. Through TCRdb reprocessing, the reads give one entry per CDR3 protein sequence; DNA is omitted. TCRdb's processing, not the authors' own work, is the source of the V and J calls. This sample's listing comprises around 470,000 distinct CDR3 sequences. The top ten hold over 1.1% of the sample.

HCMV serostatus was determined by detecting HCMV-specific IgG in serum with a commercial ELISA kit. Peripheral blood mononuclear cells were isolated from blood by Ficoll density gradient centrifugation. From a lookup of the germline V gene, CDR1 and CDR2 are ENHRY and SYGVKD. The CDR3 holds 12 amino acids from the cysteine to the phenylalanine. A DNA sequence was not provided. The source of this sequence is a woman aged 50 to 60 in good health. Donor details come from another sample of the same person, matched by shared clones. The chain links TRBV10-3 with TRBJ2-2. Sequencing was done on a sample of blood T cells: a sorted CD56 or NKG2C T cell subset, CD4+ or CD8+ T cells, or bulk PBMC T cells (not recorded which). The CDR3 in this case is CAISRSGGELFF.